These 5 T cell receptor beta chains were sequenced from one sample in a study of shared clonotypes between healthy human individuals. Method: immunoSEQ multiplex PCR; TCRdb's copy keeps in-frame clones and lacks some. This table has about 1.5 million clones, roughly 96% appearing once. Sequenced material: naive CD4+ T cells sorted from blood. Subset given: CD45RA+ positively selected. Receptors were obtained from a man aged 30-40 years in good health.

The chain recombines TRBV5-1 with TRBJ2-7, with D unclear. The CDR3 totals 15 residues. Germline assignment: CDR1 SGHRS and CDR2 YFSETQ. Trimming left V 4 bases short and J 0 bases short, with 14 bases between. Here the CDR3 DNA reads TGCGCCAGCAGCGTGGGTACAGTTGGCTCCTACGAGCAGTACTTC. Translated, it gives CASSVGTVGSYEQYF.

This chain links TRBV5-4 with TRBJ2-3, with TRBD1 identical over 7 bases. J was trimmed by 0 bases and V by 4 bases; bases with no gene match: 2. Germline V gene data show CDR1 as SGHNT and CDR2 as YYREEE (reference sequence). The CDR3 loop spans 14 amino acids. The CDR3 spells CASSRQGSTDTQYF. The CDR3 DNA is TGTGCCAGCAGCCGACAGGGAAGCACAGATACGCAGTATTTT.

The chain joins TRBV19 to TRBJ2-5; TRBD1 might be the D (5 bases). V was pared by 3 bases and J by 4 bases, with 15 bases between. Per germline, CDR1 LNHDA and CDR2 SQIVND (reference sequence). The CDR3 spans 15 residues. CDR3 amino acids: CASSIRHRSRETQYF. DNA for the CDR3: TGTGCCAGTAGTATCCGACACAGGTCACGAGAGACCCAGTACTTC. The entire variable domain, with the rest obtained from reference TRBV19 and TRBJ2-5, is as follows: DGGITQSPKYLFRKEGQNVTLSCEQNLNHDAMYWYRQDPGQGLRLIYYSQIVNDFQKGDIAEGYSVSREKKESFPLTVTSAQKNPTAFYLCASSIRHRSRETQYFGPGTRLLVL.

The rearrangement links TRBV5-1 to TRBJ2-3, with 11 positions matching TRBD2. The V gene's germline CDR1 is SGHRS and CDR2 YFSETQ. J lost 3 bases, V lost 3 bases, and 3 bases had no gene match. The CDR3 totals 15 residues. Here the CDR3 reads CASSSRLAGTDTQYF. The CDR3, as DNA: TGCGCCAGCAGCTCCCGACTAGCGGGGACAGATACGCAGTATTTT. Filled out from reference TRBV5-1 and TRBJ2-3, the complete variable domain reads KAGVTQTPRYLIKTRGQQVTLSCSPISGHRSVSWYQQTPGQGLQFLFEYFSETQRNKGNFPGRFSGRQFSNSRSEMNVSTLELGDSALYLCASSSRLAGTDTQYFGPGTRLTVL.

Of note for this clone: The same CDR3 arises from other DNA sequences in this sample as well. The rearrangement joins TRBV29-1 to TRBJ2-5, with 10 positions matching TRBD1. V lost 4 bases, J lost 5 bases, and 1 base stayed unmatched. The CDR3 extends over 12 amino acids. CDR1 is SQVTM, CDR2 ANQGSEA, per germline. The DNA of the CDR3 is TGCAGCGTTGGGACAGGGGGGGAGACCCAGTACTTC. It encodes CSVGTGGETQYF.